The clone carrying this TCR beta chain was seen more than once but under ten times. Its antigen is not known. The entry originates in a study of human versus mouse CDR3 diversity and MHC coevolution. Notes on the study in general: Human T cells were selected on six MHC II alleles. The lowest clonal inequality scores came from two of three human donors.

V gave up 1 base and J gave up 2 bases, with 9 bases separating them. This CDR3 region has 15 residues. The germline V gene encodes CDR1 SGHVS and CDR2 FNYEAQ. Sequenced by immunoSEQ multiplex PCR; TCRdb stores in-frame clones only, minus some. The data contain approximately 81,000 clones, roughly 93% of them singletons. This receptor was taken from a person aged 30 to 70 in good health. Input material: naive CD4+ T cells from blood. Subset defined: CD45RO-negative CD62L-positive naive CD4 T cells. The V gene is TRBV7-6, the J gene TRBJ1-3, with D uncertain. CDR3 in DNA: TGTGCCAGCAGCTTAGGGCTCCGAACTGGAAACACCATATATTTT. Translation: CASSLGLRTGNTIYF.